Included here is one TCR beta chain sequence, with context. Its target is unknown. RNA transcripts yielded amplified TCR beta CDR3 regions. HTBI-primed first-round RT-PCR preceded second-round multiplex PCR. From the multiplex PCR reads, TCRdb called clonotypes with MiXCR, one entry per CDR3 protein. Of about 410,000 distinct CDR3 sequences in the sample, 18% were seen once. The sample belongs to a study of Graves' ophthalmopathy and Graves' hyperthyroidism. Study-wide results and caveats: The blood repertoire also included most expanded thyroid clonotypes above 0.001 frequency. Ophthalmopathy progression prediction by the model yielded a sensitivity of approximately 68% and a specificity of about 72%.

If patients had other autoimmune diseases, uncontrolled infections, pregnancy or lactation, they were excluded. Physicians reached a diagnosis by relying on clinical symptoms, serum thyroxine, TRAb, thyroid ultrasound and orbital computed tomography. The J segment lost 6 bases and the V segment lost 6 bases, leaving 5 bases of the junction unmatched. The CDR3 length is 14 residues. Germline-derived CDR1 and CDR2 are MNHNS and SASEGT. The sample comprised peripheral blood. The sequence was obtained from a woman between 18 and 30 years old with Graves' ophthalmopathy. The chain couples TRBV6-1 to TRBJ2-3, with 11 positions matching TRBD1. The CDR3 region has the DNA TGTGCCAGCAGACTCCGGGACAGGGGGGATACGCAGTATTTT. Translation: CASRLRDRGDTQYF.